Shown below are 19 T cell receptor beta chains from a single sample sequenced in a study of cytomegalovirus exposure and HLA in healthy donors. The PCR was carried out with 60 Vbeta primers and 13 Jbeta primers. Generated by immunoSEQ multiplex PCR, the TCRdb table keeps only in-frame clones and is missing some. The sample lists around 180,000 clones, over 75% occurring once. Sequencing input: PBMCs. The receptors were sampled from a woman aged 45-60 years in good health and CMV-seronegative.

V usage is TRBV2 and J usage is TRBJ2-3; 9 nucleotides agree with TRBD2. Unmatched junction bases numbered 5, after V lost 4 bases and J lost 3 bases. The CDR3 sequence is 15 residues long. The germline V gene encodes CDR1 SNHLY and CDR2 FYNNEI. CDR3 nucleotide sequence: TGTGCCAGCAGTGGCGGTAGCGGGAGTACAGATACGCAGTATTTT. Protein: CASSGGSGSTDTQYF.

This sequence joins TRBV5-1 and TRBJ2-1, with D possibly TRBD2 on 6 matching bases. The CDR3 length is 18 residues. Between the trimmed V and J ends, which lost 1 base and 2 bases, there was a span of 19 bases. Germline V gene data show CDR1 as SGHRS and CDR2 as YFSETQ. The CDR3 DNA reads as TGCGCCAGCAGCTTGTGGTTAAACCCGGAGGGGACCTACAATGAGCAGTTCTTC. Protein product: CASSLWLNPEGTYNEQFF.

The chain carries TRBV29-1 and TRBJ2-7; 11 bases agree with TRBD2. Germline V gives CDR1 SQVTM, CDR2 ANQGSEA. Losses at the gene ends were 0 bases for V and 4 bases for J; bases not matched to a gene: 2. This CDR3 is 14 amino acids long. CDR3 sequence: CSVEEASGGYEQYF. The CDR3 DNA is TGCAGCGTTGAAGAGGCTAGCGGGGGGTACGAGCAGTACTTC.

The CDR3, as DNA: TGCAGCGTTGAAGATCATCGGCGGGGGGCCTACAATGAGCAGTTCTTC. Protein: CSVEDHRRGAYNEQFF. This chain links TRBV29-1 with TRBJ2-1, with 8 positions matching TRBD2. CDR1 is SQVTM and CDR2 is ANQGSEA in the germline V gene. Losses at the gene ends were 0 bases for V and 2 bases for J; bases not matched to a gene: 6. This CDR3 has 16 residues.

The gene calls are TRBV30 and TRBJ1-5, with TRBD1 matching over 7 bases. Germline V CDR1 and CDR2: GTSNPN, SVGIG (reference sequence). Unmatched junction bases numbered 18, after V lost 4 bases and J lost 3 bases. CDR3 length equals 18 residues. This CDR3 reads CAWKSHGNRGTLNQPQHF. The CDR3 DNA reads TGTGCCTGGAAATCTCACGGGAACAGGGGAACCCTCAATCAGCCCCAGCATTTT.

The table lists this clone with a few counts. The V and J genes are TRBV28 and TRBJ2-3; D is unresolved. V was shortened by 7 bases and J by 2 bases, with 10 bases between the two germline ends. CDR1 and CDR2 from the germline V gene are MDHEN and SYDVKM. This CDR3 spans 13 amino acids. The CDR3 reads CASNPSTTDTQYF. The CDR3 coding sequence is TGTGCCAGCAATCCGAGCACCACAGATACGCAGTATTTT.

The rearrangement links TRBV10-2 to TRBJ2-3, with 7 bases lining up with TRBD2. Germline-derived CDR1 and CDR2 are WSHSY and SAAADI. The CDR3 spans 16 residues. V shed 0 bases, J shed 2 bases, and the junction held 5 bases outside the gene matches. Written as DNA, the CDR3 is TGCGCCAGCAGTGAGTCGGGTCTAGCGGTCACAGATACGCAGTATTTT. This codes for CASSESGLAVTDTQYF.

J is TRBJ2-1 and V is TRBV19; D is ambiguous. CDR1 and CDR2 from the germline V gene are LNHDA and SQIVND (reference sequence). The germline V and J ends were trimmed by 0 bases and 0 bases, with 15 bases remaining between them. The CDR3 is 18 residues long. The CDR3 sequence: CASSIDLAPRSSYNEQFF. The CDR3 DNA follows: TGTGCCAGTAGTATAGATCTGGCTCCCCGAAGCTCCTACAATGAGCAGTTCTTC. The full variable domain, its missing parts supplied by reference TRBV19 and TRBJ2-1, is DGGITQSPKYLFRKEGQNVTLSCEQNLNHDAMYWYRQDPGQGLRLIYYSQIVNDFQKGDIAEGYSVSREKKESFPLTVTSAQKNPTAFYLCASSIDLAPRSSYNEQFFGPGTRLTVL.

CDR3 sequence reads: CASSHARGANYGYTF. CDR3 in DNA: TGTGCCAGCAGCCACGCCAGGGGGGCTAACTATGGCTACACCTTC. This sequence joins TRBV11-2 and TRBJ1-2, with 7 bases aligning to TRBD1. The ends lost 5 bases at V and 0 bases at J; junction bases unmatched: 6. Germline lookup yields CDR1 SGHAT and CDR2 FQNNGV. The CDR3 spans 15 residues. Drawing the rest from reference TRBV11-2 and TRBJ1-2, the complete variable domain is EAGVAQSPRYKIIEKRQSVAFWCNPISGHATLYWYQQILGQGPKLLIQFQNNGVVDDSQLPKDRFSAERLKGVDSTLKIQPAKLEDSAVYLCASSHARGANYGYTFGSGTRLTVV.

This clone has only one observation. The V gene is TRBV5-1, the J gene TRBJ1-2, with a weak D call TRBD1 (6 bases). Trimming took off 4 bases at V and 6 bases at J, with 19 bases between the two ends. The CDR3 extends over 15 amino acids. Germline V gene sequence: CDR1 SGHRS, CDR2 YFSETQ. DNA of the CDR3: TGCGCCAGCAGCGGGACCGGGACGGGGGGCCATGGCTACACCTTC. This gives the protein CASSGTGTGGHGYTF.

This sequence joins TRBV20-1 and TRBJ2-1, with D hard to call. CDR1 is DFQATT, CDR2 SNEGSKA, per germline (reference sequence). V lost 6 bases and J 8 bases, leaving 11 bases between the germline ends. This CDR3 has 11 amino acids. CDR3 sequence: CSAPPFDEQFF. CDR3 coding DNA: TGCAGTGCCCCCCCTTTCGATGAGCAGTTCTTC.

This chain connects TRBV27 to TRBJ2-5, with D perhaps matching TRBD2 (6 bases). The V and J ends lost 5 bases and 1 base respectively, with 14 bases between them. This CDR3 contains 15 residues. Germline CDR1 and CDR2: MNHEY and SMNVEV (reference sequence). The CDR3 sequence is CASSRGTGRQETQYF. DNA of the CDR3: TGTGCCAGCAGTCGGGGGACGGGGCGCCAAGAGACCCAGTACTTC.

This clone has only one observation. The chain recombines TRBV30 with TRBJ1-5; tentatively, D is TRBD1 (5 bases). The CDR3 totals 13 residues. V was trimmed by 1 base and J by 6 bases, leaving 10 bases between them. In germline, CDR1 is GTSNPN, CDR2 SVGIG (reference sequence). In DNA form, the CDR3 reads TGTGCCTGGAGTGCAGGGTTCGGTCAGCCCCAGCATTTT. The encoded protein is CAWSAGFGQPQHF. The full variable domain, with the rest looked up from reference TRBV30 and TRBJ1-5, is SQTIHQWPATLVQPVGSPLSLECTVEGTSNPNLYWYRQAAGRGLQLLFYSVGIGQISSEVPQNLSASRPQDRQFILSSKKLLLSDSGFYLCAWSAGFGQPQHFGDGTRLSIL.

This clone appeared a few times. The CDR3, as DNA: TGTGCCAGCGGCAGACTAGCGGGACGGGAGACCCAGTACTTC. It is translated as CASGRLAGRETQYF. V gene TRBV18 combines with J gene TRBJ2-5, with TRBD2 matching over 11 bases. Looked up from germline, CDR1 is KGHSH and CDR2 is LQKENI. Trimming removed 8 bases from V and 5 bases from J; junction bases left unmatched: 7. CDR3 length: 14 residues.

The chain uses TRBV27 and TRBJ2-5; 15 bases fit TRBD2. V gave up 6 bases and J gave up 0 bases; unmatched junction bases: 5. Germline values: CDR1 MNHEY, CDR2 SMNVEV (reference sequence). This CDR3 has 17 amino acids. The CDR3 here is CASRGLAGGRNQETQYF. Written as DNA, the CDR3 is TGTGCCAGCAGAGGACTAGCGGGAGGGCGGAACCAAGAGACCCAGTACTTC.

The gene calls are TRBV28 and TRBJ2-4, with 8 bases matching TRBD2. This CDR3 comprises 15 residues. After removal of 4 bases from V and 2 bases from J, the junction contained 4 bases not matched to a gene. Germline V CDR1 and CDR2: MDHEN, SYDVKM. CDR3 nucleotides: TGTGCCAGCAGTTCAGCGGGGGCAACCAAAAACATTCAGTACTTC. It translates to CASSSAGATKNIQYF.

A note on this clone: One end of the junction does not line up with germline, which may come from a read error. V and J are TRBV7-9 and TRBJ1-1; TRBD1 aligns across 7 bases. The CDR3 sequence is 17 residues long. Germline assignment: CDR1 SEHNR and CDR2 FQNEAQ (reference sequence). In DNA, the CDR3 is TGTTCCAGCAGTCAAACAGGGGTCTACTTTTCATACACTGAAGCTTTCTTT. Its protein is CSSSQTGVYFSYTEAFF.

The chain uses TRBV6-1 and TRBJ2-2; TRBD2 matches at 8 bases. After removal of 8 bases from V and 1 base from J, the junction contained 6 bases not matched to a gene. This CDR3 region has 15 residues. Germline CDR1 MNHNS, CDR2 SASEGT. This chain's CDR3 is CASQGLAGNTGELFF. The CDR3 DNA reads TGTGCCAGCCAGGGGCTAGCGGGGAACACCGGGGAGCTGTTTTTT.

The rearrangement links TRBV2 to TRBJ2-5; 9 nucleotides align to TRBD1. The CDR3 totals 13 residues. The V and J ends lost 7 bases and 2 bases, in that order; junction bases with no gene match: 2. Germline CDR1 reads SNHLY; CDR2 reads FYNNEI. The CDR3 protein is CASNGQGQETQYF. In DNA, the CDR3 is TGTGCCAGCAACGGACAGGGGCAAGAGACCCAGTACTTC.